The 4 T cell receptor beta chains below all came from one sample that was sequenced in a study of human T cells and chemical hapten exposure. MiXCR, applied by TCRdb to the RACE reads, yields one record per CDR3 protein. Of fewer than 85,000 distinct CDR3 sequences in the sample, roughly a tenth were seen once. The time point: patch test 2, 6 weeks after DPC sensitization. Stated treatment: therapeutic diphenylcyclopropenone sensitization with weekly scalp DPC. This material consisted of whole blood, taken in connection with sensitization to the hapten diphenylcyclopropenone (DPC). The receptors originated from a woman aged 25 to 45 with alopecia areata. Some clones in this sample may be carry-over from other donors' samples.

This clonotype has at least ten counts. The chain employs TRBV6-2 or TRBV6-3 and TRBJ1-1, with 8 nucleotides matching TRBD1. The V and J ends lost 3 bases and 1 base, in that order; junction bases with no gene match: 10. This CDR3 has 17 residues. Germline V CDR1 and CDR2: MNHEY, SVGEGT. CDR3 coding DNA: TGTGCCAGCAGTTATCCATTCGGGACAGGTCGGAACACTGAAGCTTTCTTT. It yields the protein CASSYPFGTGRNTEAFF.

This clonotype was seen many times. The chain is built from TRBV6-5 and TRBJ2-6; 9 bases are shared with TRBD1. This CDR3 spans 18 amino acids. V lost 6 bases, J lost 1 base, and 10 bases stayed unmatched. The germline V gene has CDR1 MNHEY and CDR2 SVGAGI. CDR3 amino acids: CASRQPGQGTSGANVLTF. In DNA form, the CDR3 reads TGTGCCAGCAGGCAACCGGGACAGGGAACTTCTGGGGCCAACGTCCTGACTTTC.

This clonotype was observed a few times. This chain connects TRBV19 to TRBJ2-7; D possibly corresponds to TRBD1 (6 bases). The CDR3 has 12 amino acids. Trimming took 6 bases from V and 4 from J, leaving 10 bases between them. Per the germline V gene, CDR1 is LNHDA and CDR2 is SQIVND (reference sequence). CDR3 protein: CASSQTGYEQYF. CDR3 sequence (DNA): TGTGCCAGTAGCCAAACAGGGTACGAGCAGTACTTC.

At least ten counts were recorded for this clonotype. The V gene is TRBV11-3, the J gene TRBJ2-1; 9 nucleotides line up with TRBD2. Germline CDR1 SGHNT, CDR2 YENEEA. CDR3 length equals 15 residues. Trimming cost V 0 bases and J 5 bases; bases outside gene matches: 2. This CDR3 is CASSLEREGNNEQFF. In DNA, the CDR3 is TGTGCCAGCAGCTTAGAGCGGGAGGGAAACAATGAGCAGTTCTTC.